A selection of T cell receptor beta chains follows, all from one sample in a study of blood T cell repertoires in COVID-19. The table came from immunoSEQ multiplex PCR; TCRdb's copy has only in-frame clones and leaves some out. The sample consists of about 210,000 clones, roughly four fifths of them appearing once. The sample comprised peripheral blood. All receptors come from a woman aged 40 to 55 with acute or convalescent COVID-19. Each CDR3 is given with its conserved first and last residue. The D gene is left open where the match is weak. Not every row has a clone size; where given, it reads once, few, many or a size class.

TRBV3-1/TRBV3-2	14	TRBJ2-1	.	.	CASSQSGSSREQFF	TGTGCCAGCAGCCAAAGCGGGTCCTCCCGGGAGCAGTTCTTC
TRBV3-1/TRBV3-2	16	TRBJ2-5	.	TRBD2	CASSQASLAGEETQYF	TGTGCCAGCAGCCAAGCCAGTCTAGCGGGAGAAGAGACCCAGTACTTC
TRBV5-1	15	TRBJ2-2	.	.	CASSFVAGNTGELFF	TGCGCCAGCAGCTTTGTCGCAGGGAACACCGGGGAGCTGTTTTTT
TRBV5-1	14	TRBJ1-6	.	TRBD1	CASSSGQGNSPLHF	TGCGCCAGCAGCTCTGGACAGGGAAATTCACCCCTCCACTTT
TRBV2	14	TRBJ1-4	.	.	CASSEWLLNEKLFF	TGTGCCAGCAGTGAGTGGTTACTCAATGAAAAACTGTTTTTT
TRBV10-2	12	TRBJ2-3	.	.	CASSEFGGALYF	TGCGCCAGCAGTGAATTTGGCGGGGCGTTATATTTT
TRBV14	17	TRBJ1-2	.	.	CASSQSEGGRLTYGYTF	TGTGCCAGCAGCCAATCGGAAGGGGGACGTCTTACCTATGGCTACACCTTC
TRBV5-1	14	TRBJ2-7	.	TRBD1	CASSSTGGSYEQYF	TGCGCCAGCAGCTCTACAGGGGGCTCCTACGAGCAGTACTTC
TRBV10-2	14	TRBJ1-1	.	.	CASSDEGRVTEAFF	TGCGCCAGCAGTGACGAGGGTCGGGTCACTGAAGCTTTCTTT
TRBV10-1	15	TRBJ1-4	.	.	CASSATTGIGEKLFF	TGCGCCAGCAGTGCGACAACCGGGATCGGCGAAAAACTGTTTTTT
TRBV24-1	16	TRBJ2-1	.	TRBD1	CATSDADRGLKNEQFF	TGTGCCACCAGTGATGCCGACAGGGGACTTAAAAATGAGCAGTTCTTC
TRBV6-2/TRBV6-3	15	TRBJ2-1	.	.	CASSLSGSLYNEQFF	TGTGCCAGCAGCCTGAGCGGTTCGTTATACAATGAGCAGTTCTTC
TRBV7-2	15	TRBJ2-7	.	.	CASSSSGRTVYEQYF	TGTGCCAGCAGCTCCAGCGGAAGGACAGTCTACGAGCAGTACTTC
TRBV10-2	16	TRBJ2-3	.	.	CASSEALAPGRDTQYF	TGCGCCAGCAGTGAAGCCCTAGCCCCCGGGCGAGATACGCAGTATTTT
TRBV18	15	TRBJ1-5	few	TRBD1	CASSRTGGADQPQHF	TGTGCCAGCTCTCGGACAGGGGGCGCAGATCAGCCCCAGCATTTT
TRBV5-1	13	TRBJ2-7	once	.	CASSWPGSYEQYF	TGCGCCAGCAGCTGGCCGGGGAGCTACGAGCAGTACTTC
TRBV7-7	13	TRBJ1-1	few	TRBD1	CASSPGGLTEAFF	TGTGCCAGCAGCCCAGGGGGGTTAACTGAAGCTTTCTTT
TRBV12-3/TRBV12-4	13	TRBJ2-7	.	.	CASSWIASDEQYF	TGTGCCAGCAGTTGGATTGCTAGCGACGAGCAGTACTTC
TRBV5-1	13	TRBJ1-2	.	TRBD1	CASSPGQGEGYTF	TGCGCCAGCAGCCCGGGACAGGGGGAAGGCTACACCTTC
TRBV13	16	TRBJ1-1	.	TRBD1	CASSRELDREDTEAFF	TGTGCCAGCAGCCGAGAACTGGACAGGGAGGACACTGAAGCTTTCTTT
TRBV12-3/TRBV12-4	13	TRBJ1-5	.	.	CASSLQGGQPQHF	TGTGCCAGCAGTTTACAGGGAGGTCAGCCCCAGCATTTT
TRBV7-3	15	TRBJ1-5	.	TRBD1	CASSWDRGCNQPQHF	TGTGCCAGCAGCTGGGACAGGGGGTGCAATCAGCCCCAGCATTTT
TRBV19	15	TRBJ2-2	many	TRBD2	CASRSSGSGTGELFF	TGTGCCAGTCGATCTAGCGGGAGCGGCACCGGGGAGCTGTTTTTT
TRBV2	13	TRBJ1-1	.	.	CASSPSRGTEAFF	TGTGCCAGCAGTCCGAGCAGGGGCACTGAAGCTTTCTTT
TRBV28	10	TRBJ1-2	.	.	CASGSGGNTF	TGTGCCAGCGGCTCTGGGGGCAACACCTTC
TRBV12-5	16	TRBJ2-1	.	TRBD1	CASGGVQGQGHNEQFF	TGTGCTAGTGGTGGTGTTCAGGGACAGGGACACAATGAGCAGTTCTTC
TRBV6-6	15	TRBJ1-4	.	TRBD1	CASRDRKTKNEKLFF	TGTGCCAGCCGGGACAGGAAAACGAAGAATGAAAAACTGTTTTTT
TRBV7-9	14	TRBJ2-1	.	TRBD1	CASRGQGSNNEQFF	TGTGCCAGCAGGGGACAGGGGAGCAACAATGAGCAGTTCTTC
TRBV21-1	18	TRBJ2-2	.	.	CASSNENGRHINTGELFF	TGTGCCAGCAGCAACGAGAATGGGAGACACATCAACACCGGGGAGCTGTTTTTT
TRBV11-3	15	TRBJ2-2	.	.	CASTRGGAGTGELFF	TGTGCCAGCACCCGAGGAGGGGCCGGGACCGGGGAGCTGTTTTTT
TRBV4-3	19	TRBJ2-3	.	TRBD2	CASSPRGIAGGLFTDTQYF	TGCGCCAGCAGCCCCCGGGGTATAGCGGGAGGGTTATTCACAGATACGCAGTATTTT
TRBV4-2	17	TRBJ1-5	.	.	CASSQGRGQWGNQPQHF	TGTGCCAGCAGCCAAGGACGCGGACAGTGGGGCAATCAGCCCCAGCATTTT
TRBV6-1	13	TRBJ1-1	.	.	CASRGSGNTEAFF	TGTGCCAGCAGAGGTTCAGGGAACACTGAAGCTTTCTTT
TRBV10-2	15	TRBJ2-2	.	.	CASSGNGEYTGELFF	TGCGCCAGCAGTGGGAACGGGGAGTACACCGGGGAGCTGTTTTTT
TRBV30	16	TRBJ2-7	few	TRBD1	CAWSQAWTGGSYEQYF	TGTGCCTGGAGTCAGGCTTGGACAGGGGGGTCCTACGAGCAGTACTTC
TRBV6-5	13	TRBJ1-1	.	.	CASSYSGGTEAFF	TGTGCCAGCAGTTACTCGGGGGGTACTGAAGCTTTCTTT
TRBV6-2/TRBV6-3	14	TRBJ2-1	.	TRBD1	CASSGTGSYNEQFF	TGTGCCAGCAGTGGGACAGGCTCCTACAATGAGCAGTTCTTC
TRBV15	16	TRBJ2-7	.	TRBD2	CATSRAEGLAPREQYF	TGTGCCACCAGCAGAGCGGAGGGACTAGCCCCCCGGGAGCAGTACTTC
TRBV10-3	16	TRBJ2-7	.	TRBD1	CAISEQGGALSYEQYF	TGTGCCATCAGTGAACAGGGGGGTGCCCTCTCCTACGAGCAGTACTTC
TRBV6-2/TRBV6-3	15	TRBJ2-7	medium-sized	TRBD2	CASSLGTSGSYEQYF	TGTGCCAGCAGTTTGGGGACTAGCGGATCCTACGAGCAGTACTTC
TRBV24-1	16	TRBJ2-2	.	TRBD2	CATSDPGGSSTGELFF	TGTGCCACCAGTGACCCGGGGGGGTCCTCGACCGGGGAGCTGTTTTTT
TRBV27	17	TRBJ2-7	.	TRBD2	CASSLTLAGGLFHEQYF	TGTGCCAGCAGTTTGACCCTAGCGGGGGGCCTCTTCCACGAGCAGTACTTC
TRBV19	16	TRBJ2-4	.	.	CASSVGGGGAKNIQYF	TGTGCCAGTAGCGTTGGAGGGGGGGGTGCCAAAAACATTCAGTACTTC
TRBV3-1/TRBV3-2	14	TRBJ2-2	.	.	CASSQEPTTGELFF	TGTGCCAGCAGCCAAGAACCTACTACCGGGGAGCTGTTTTTT
TRBV19	14	TRBJ2-3	.	.	CASLLARVLHTQYF	TGTGCCAGTCTACTAGCTAGGGTCCTTCATACGCAGTATTTT
TRBV18	12	TRBJ1-5	.	.	CASSDPGQPQHF	TGTGCCAGCTCGGATCCAGGTCAGCCCCAGCATTTT
TRBV5-1	15	TRBJ2-7	.	TRBD2	CASNPSAGASYEQYF	TGCGCCAGCAACCCGTCAGCGGGAGCCAGTTACGAGCAGTACTTC
TRBV3-1/TRBV3-2	14	TRBJ2-5	.	TRBD2	CASSRAGDGETQYF	TGTGCCAGCAGCCGAGCGGGGGACGGGGAGACCCAGTACTTC
TRBV1	14	TRBJ2-1	.	.	CTSTPGLAGDEQFF	TGCACCAGCACCCCGGGACTAGCGGGAGATGAGCAGTTCTTC
TRBV20-1	10	TRBJ2-3	.	.	CSASGGTQYF	TGCAGTGCTAGTGGCGGTACGCAGTATTTT
TRBV7-8	18	TRBJ2-3	once	TRBD2	CASSPSLLAGASTDTQYF	TGTGCCAGCAGCCCTTCCTTGTTAGCGGGGGCCAGCACAGATACGCAGTATTTT
TRBV7-2	15	TRBJ2-1	.	TRBD1	CASSSTGSSYNEQFF	TGTGCCAGCAGCTCGACAGGGAGCTCCTACAATGAGCAGTTCTTC